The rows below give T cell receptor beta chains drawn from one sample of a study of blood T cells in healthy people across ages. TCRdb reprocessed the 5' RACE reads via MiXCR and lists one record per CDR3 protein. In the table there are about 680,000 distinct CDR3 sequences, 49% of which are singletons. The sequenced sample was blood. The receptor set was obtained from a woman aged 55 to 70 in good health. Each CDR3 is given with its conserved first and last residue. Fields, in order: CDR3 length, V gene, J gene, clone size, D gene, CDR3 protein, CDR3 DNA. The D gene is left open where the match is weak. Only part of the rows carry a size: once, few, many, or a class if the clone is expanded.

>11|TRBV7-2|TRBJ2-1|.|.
CASSLSIVQFF
TGTGCCAGCAGCTTAAGCATCGTGCAGTTCTTC
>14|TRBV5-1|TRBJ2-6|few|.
CASERDSGANVLTF
TGCGCCAGCGAACGGGACTCTGGGGCCAACGTCCTGACTTTC
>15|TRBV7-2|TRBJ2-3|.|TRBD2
CASSFGSGKTDTQYF
TGTGCCAGCAGCTTCGGTAGCGGGAAAACAGATACGCAGTATTTT
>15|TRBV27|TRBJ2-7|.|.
CASSLYSTESYEQYF
TGTGCCAGCAGTTTATACTCGACAGAATCCTACGAGCAGTACTTC
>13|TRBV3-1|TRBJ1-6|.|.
CASSLDPNSPLHF
TGTGCCAGCAGCCTAGACCCTAATTCACCCCTCCACTTT
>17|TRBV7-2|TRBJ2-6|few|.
CASSLVAQGTGANVLTF
TGTGCCAGCAGCTTAGTGGCACAGGGAACTGGGGCCAACGTCCTGACTTTC
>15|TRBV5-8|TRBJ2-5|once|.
CASSLGTDMEETQYF
TGTGCCAGCAGCTTGGGGACAGACATGGAGGAGACCCAGTACTTC
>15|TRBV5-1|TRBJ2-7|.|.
CASSPRAQTSYEQYF
TGCGCCAGCAGCCCACGGGCCCAAACCTCCTACGAGCAGTACTTC
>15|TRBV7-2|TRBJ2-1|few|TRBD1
CASSFVTGGRNEQFF
TGTGCCAGCAGCTTTGTCACAGGGGGCCGCAATGAGCAGTTCTTC
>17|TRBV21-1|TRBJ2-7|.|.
CASSKEARRLAVCEQYF
TGTGCCAGCAGCAAAGAAGCTCGTCGGCTAGCGGTCTGCGAGCAGTACTTC
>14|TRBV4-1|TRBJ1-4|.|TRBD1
CASSQPTGSEKLFF
TGCGCCAGCAGCCAACCGACAGGGTCGGAAAAACTGTTTTTT
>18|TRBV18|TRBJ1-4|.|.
CASSPSARRGATNEKLFF
TGTGCCAGCTCACCCTCAGCCCGGCGGGGAGCAACTAATGAAAAACTGTTTTTT
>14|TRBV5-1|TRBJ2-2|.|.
CASRGTVSTGELFF
TGCGCCAGCAGGGGGACTGTTTCCACCGGGGAGCTGTTTTTT
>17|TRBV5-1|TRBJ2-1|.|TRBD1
CASSLSGTGLIGNEQFF
TGCGCCAGCAGCTTATCCGGGACAGGGTTGATCGGGAATGAGCAGTTCTTC
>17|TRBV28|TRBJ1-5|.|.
CASTPLGAGRAGQPQHF
TGTGCCAGCACTCCCTTGGGGGCAGGCAGGGCCGGCCAGCCCCAGCATTTT
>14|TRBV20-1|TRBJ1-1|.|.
CSAKLRVKDTEAFF
TGCAGTGCTAAGCTCCGCGTTAAGGACACTGAAGCTTTCTTT
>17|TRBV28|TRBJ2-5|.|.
CASSGISDKMYQETQYF
TGTGCCAGCAGCGGGATCTCGGATAAAATGTACCAAGAGACCCAGTACTTC
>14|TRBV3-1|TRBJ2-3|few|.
CASSQGIGGDTQYF
TGTGCCAGCAGCCAAGGAATCGGGGGAGATACGCAGTATTTT
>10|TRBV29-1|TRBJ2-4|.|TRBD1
CSVGDSVQYF
TGCAGCGTTGGGGACAGTGTGCAGTACTTC
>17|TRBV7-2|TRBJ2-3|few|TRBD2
CASSLSRLAGSSDTQYF
TGTGCCAGCAGCTTATCCCGACTAGCGGGATCTTCGGATACGCAGTATTTT
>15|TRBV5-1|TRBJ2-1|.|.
CASSLDGPKGNEQFF
TGCGCCAGCAGCTTGGATGGACCAAAGGGGAATGAGCAGTTCTTC
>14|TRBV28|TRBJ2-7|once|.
CASSFYRPYGEQYF
TGTGCCAGCAGTTTCTACCGTCCCTACGGCGAGCAGTACTTC
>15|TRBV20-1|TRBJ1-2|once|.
CSARGDTGPIYGYTF
TGCAGTGCTAGAGGGGATACAGGGCCCATCTATGGCTACACCTTC
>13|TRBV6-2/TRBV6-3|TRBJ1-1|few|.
CASSHGGRTEAFF
TGTGCCAGCAGTCACGGGGGTCGGACTGAAGCTTTCTTT
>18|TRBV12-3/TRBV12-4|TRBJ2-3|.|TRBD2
CASSHSGTSSLVADTQYF
TGTGCCAGCAGCCATTCCGGGACTAGCAGTCTCGTCGCAGATACGCAGTATTTT
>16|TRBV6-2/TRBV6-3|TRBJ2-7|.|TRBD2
CASTGLAGASYNEQYF
TGTGCCAGCACCGGACTAGCGGGGGCCTCCTACAATGAGCAGTACTTC
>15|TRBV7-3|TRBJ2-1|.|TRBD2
CASSRGGATYNEQFF
TGTGCCAGCAGCCGCGGGGGGGCTACTTACAATGAGCAGTTCTTC
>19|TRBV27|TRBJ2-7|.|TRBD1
CASIPKSGQGITDYYEQYF
TGTGCCAGCATCCCCAAGAGTGGACAGGGAATCACGGACTACTACGAGCAGTACTTC
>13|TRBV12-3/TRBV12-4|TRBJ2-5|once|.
CASSSRSGETQYF
TGTGCCAGCAGTTCCCGGTCGGGAGAGACCCAGTACTTC
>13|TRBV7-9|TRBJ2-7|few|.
CASSFDLPVDQYF
TGTGCCAGCAGCTTTGACTTGCCCGTTGACCAGTACTTC
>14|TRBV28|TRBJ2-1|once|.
CASSRPQAYNEQFF
TGTGCCAGCAGTCGTCCGCAGGCGTACAATGAGCAGTTCTTC
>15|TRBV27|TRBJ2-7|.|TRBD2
CASSPGLAGQHEQYF
TGTGCCAGCAGTCCCGGACTAGCGGGACAGCACGAGCAGTACTTC
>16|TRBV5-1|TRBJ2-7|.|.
CASSLPGQDYSYEQYF
TGCGCCAGCAGCTTGCCTGGACAGGACTACTCCTACGAGCAGTACTTC
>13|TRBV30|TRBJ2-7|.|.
CAWSLGRKYEQYF
TGTGCCTGGAGCCTCGGGAGAAAATACGAGCAGTACTTC
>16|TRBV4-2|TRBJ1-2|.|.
CASSQEEDIVGSGYTF
TGTGCCAGCAGCCAAGAAGAGGACATCGTGGGTTCGGGCTACACCTTC
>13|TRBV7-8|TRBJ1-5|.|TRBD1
CASGIQGSQPQHF
TGTGCCAGCGGCATACAGGGGAGTCAGCCCCAGCATTTT
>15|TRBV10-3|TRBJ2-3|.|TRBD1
CAISDLQGDTDTQYF
TGTGCCATCAGTGATTTACAGGGGGACACAGATACGCAGTATTTT
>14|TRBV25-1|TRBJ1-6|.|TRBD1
CASSATGVGSPLHF
TGTGCCAGCAGTGCAACAGGGGTTGGATCACCCCTCCACTTT
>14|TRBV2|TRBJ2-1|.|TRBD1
CASSGVSRQGEQFF
TGTGCCAGCAGTGGGGTGTCAAGACAGGGTGAGCAGTTCTTC
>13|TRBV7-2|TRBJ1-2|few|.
CASSVKRASGYTF
TGTGCCAGCAGCGTAAAAAGGGCCTCTGGCTACACCTTC
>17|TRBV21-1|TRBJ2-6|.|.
CASSKGQFASGANVLTF
.
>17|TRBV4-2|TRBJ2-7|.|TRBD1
CASSDNTRTGGLNEQYF
TGTGCCAGCAGCGACAACACTAGGACAGGGGGGCTCAATGAGCAGTACTTC
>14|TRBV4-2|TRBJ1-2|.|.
CASNQESQGMGYTF
TGTGCCAGCAACCAAGAGTCACAGGGTATGGGTTACACCTTC
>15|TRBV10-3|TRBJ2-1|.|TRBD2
CAISPGTSDYNEQFF
TGTGCCATCAGTCCCGGGACTAGCGACTACAATGAGCAGTTCTTC
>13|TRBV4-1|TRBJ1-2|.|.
CASSQESYYGYTF
TGCGCCAGCAGCCAAGAGTCGTACTATGGCTACACCTTC
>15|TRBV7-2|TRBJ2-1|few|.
CASSLIAAPYNEQFF
TGTGCCAGCAGCTTGATAGCGGCCCCCTACAATGAGCAGTTCTTC
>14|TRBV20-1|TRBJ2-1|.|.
CSASGRATDNEQFF
TGCAGTGCTAGTGGCAGGGCCACCGACAATGAGCAGTTCTTC
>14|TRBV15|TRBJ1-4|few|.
CATSPTANNEKLFF
TGTGCCACCAGCCCGACAGCAAACAATGAAAAACTGTTTTTT
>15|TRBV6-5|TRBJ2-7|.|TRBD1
CASSRSGTGTYEQYF
TGTGCCAGCAGTAGATCCGGGACAGGGACCTACGAGCAGTACTTC